This T cell receptor (beta chain) was recorded in a study of blood T cell repertoires in COVID-19 (dated by TCRdb to the early 2020s). Turning to the overall study: Samples from collaborators originated in the United States, Italy and Spain and spanned both the acute and convalescent phases of COVID-19. Where HLA class I and class II types were available, the types were taken from metadata supplied by the sample provider, not from assay-based typing. The repertoires were made available in a free public database intended to serve as a resource for research on the immune response to SARS-CoV-2. The prospective study material was composed of cDNA or gDNA derived from T cells, B-cell-depleted T cells, or PBMCs. Samples were obtained from the ongoing ImmuneRACE study (first 160 participants) and from about 1,300 subjects provided by 6 global collaborators. A de-identified subject ID, COVID-19 status, age in years and sex were almost always included in the sample metadata. The dataset comprised deeply sampled blood TCRbeta repertoires from subjects exposed to, actively infected with, or recovered from COVID-19. General conclusions and limits of the study: The amount of clinical and demographic metadata varied by source and participant and was provided uncurated.

Whole blood was collected in K2EDTA tubes by collaborating institutions according to the institutions' own protocols. For TCRbeta analysis, collaborator samples were shipped as frozen whole blood, as isolated PBMCs, or as DNA extracted from either sample type. The immunoSEQ Assay, a bias-controlled multiplex PCR, was used to amplify TCRbeta CDR3 regions from genomic DNA. Per the original workflow: The number of nucleated cells in each sample was estimated from the amplification of reference gene primers within the assay. Sequence reads were collapsed and filtered to measure the absolute abundance of every unique TCRbeta CDR3 rearrangement. For each sample, productive Simpson clonality was calculated by taking the square root of Simpson's diversity index across productive rearrangements. Not all clones reach the TCRdb copy of this immuneACCESS table, which keeps in-frame sequences only. Checked studies attribute under half of the gap to unresolved V genes and leave the rest unexplained. That table gives V, J and clone size, and the DNA gave D and trimming. The sample table holds 80,000 to 90,000 clones, of which around 90% were seen once. The top ten hold 4.5% to 5.5% of the sample.

The CDR3 runs 15 residues from the cysteine to the phenylalanine. Solely the CDR3 DNA is kept, with 45 bases framed from the first base. CDR1 is given as LGHNA and CDR2 as YSLEER, both from the germline V gene. The germline V end is reduced by 4 bases and the J end by 4 bases; junction bases left unmatched: 4. With respect to this clone: Its target antigen remains unknown. No much larger clone exists at a distance of one base, and base qualities are not known.

The clonotype originates from a man in his forties with acute or convalescent COVID-19. The V and J segments used are TRBV4-3 and TRBJ1-6, with 7 middle bases fitting TRBD1. The sample comprised peripheral blood. This receptor carries the CDR3 CASSPGTDYNSPLHF. DNA sequence: TGCGCCAGCAGCCCGGGGACAGATTATAATTCACCCCTCCACTTT.